This T cell receptor beta chain was sequenced in a study of cytomegalovirus exposure and HLA in healthy donors. The wider study: The use of the same platform for the 90 to 150 validation repertoires and the roughly 670 first-cohort repertoires was reported by a later analysis.

A remark on this clone: The antigen is undetermined.

Germline V gene data show CDR1 as SEHNR and CDR2 as FQNEAQ (reference sequence). The CDR3 has 14 residues. Trimming cost V 5 bases and J 4 bases; bases outside gene matches: 6. Study findings and constraints: The study flagged 150 to 200 TCR beta chains as cytomegalovirus-associated.

Using immunoSEQ multiplex PCR, the repertoire was profiled, and TCRdb retains in-frame clones only, with some absent. The table shows over 200,000 clones, with about 86% occurring only once. The receptor comes from a woman aged 18-29 years in good health and CMV-seronegative. The rearrangement joins TRBV7-9 to TRBJ1-2; TRBD1 agrees at 8 bases. The sample consisted of PBMCs. CDR3 sequence (DNA): TGTGCCAGCAGCCAGCTGGGACAGGTCTATGGCTACACCTTC. As protein: CASSQLGQVYGYTF.